This is a list of T cell receptor beta chains from one sample in a study of blood T cell repertoires in COVID-19. The data were produced by immunoSEQ multiplex PCR, yet TCRdb's version contains in-frame clones alone and is incomplete. The profile shows about 300,000 clones, about four fifths of them singletons. Specimen: peripheral blood. These receptors came from a woman aged 50 to 65 who had recovered from COVID-19. The conserved cysteine and the conserved F or W are not part of the CDR3 here. Each record gives: J gene, V gene, CDR3 protein.

j_call: TRBJ1-2
v_call: TRBV6-6
cdr3_aa: ASSHRDPNYGYT

j_call: TRBJ2-5
v_call: TRBV11-1
cdr3_aa: ASSLGDRAEETQY

j_call: TRBJ2-7
v_call: TRBV10-3
cdr3_aa: AISQDRHYEQY

j_call: TRBJ1-2
v_call: TRBV19
cdr3_aa: ASSMWSGGYT

j_call: TRBJ2-7
v_call: TRBV7-3
cdr3_aa: ASSPGTGGAEQY

j_call: TRBJ1-5
v_call: TRBV19
cdr3_aa: ATNPRVGSGQPQH

j_call: TRBJ2-1
v_call: TRBV7-6
cdr3_aa: ASSLDNIRAEQF

j_call: TRBJ2-7
v_call: TRBV11-3
cdr3_aa: ASSLSSGGSYEQY

j_call: TRBJ1-1
v_call: TRBV27
cdr3_aa: ASSLNGGQTEAF

j_call: TRBJ1-2
v_call: TRBV2
cdr3_aa: ASGTHRIVGYT

j_call: TRBJ2-7
v_call: TRBV18
cdr3_aa: ASSPVGLAVTYEQY

j_call: TRBJ2-3
v_call: TRBV20-1
cdr3_aa: SASGTGAVGARGLTDTQY

j_call: TRBJ1-2
v_call: TRBV29-1
cdr3_aa: SVDLRGGFGYT

j_call: TRBJ1-1
v_call: TRBV14
cdr3_aa: ASSQSGGKAF

j_call: TRBJ2-5
v_call: TRBV7-2
cdr3_aa: ASSLDRARQETQY

j_call: TRBJ2-5
v_call: TRBV2
cdr3_aa: ASRLAGGGQETQY

j_call: TRBJ1-1
v_call: TRBV7-9
cdr3_aa: ASSLAGTDTEAF

j_call: TRBJ2-5
v_call: TRBV4-2
cdr3_aa: ASSQEMNRGETQY

j_call: TRBJ1-4
v_call: TRBV5-6
cdr3_aa: ASSSQALEGKLF

j_call: TRBJ2-3
v_call: TRBV7-2
cdr3_aa: ASSPSRDSLTDTQY

j_call: TRBJ2-2
v_call: TRBV4-3
cdr3_aa: ASSPQYYRVGGELF

j_call: TRBJ2-2
v_call: TRBV27
cdr3_aa: ASSLQGGPRELF

j_call: TRBJ1-4
v_call: TRBV28
cdr3_aa: AGQGAQGEKLF

j_call: TRBJ2-3
v_call: TRBV11-3
cdr3_aa: ASSERLAGGSDTQY

j_call: TRBJ2-7
v_call: TRBV6-5
cdr3_aa: ASQRQGSYEQY

j_call: TRBJ2-2
v_call: TRBV9
cdr3_aa: ATRGRGNTGELF

j_call: TRBJ2-1
v_call: TRBV11-3
cdr3_aa: ASSSRVEAGRGYNEQF

j_call: TRBJ2-2
v_call: TRBV7-3
cdr3_aa: ASSPFRGNTGELF

j_call: TRBJ1-1
v_call: TRBV6-2/TRBV6-3
cdr3_aa: ASSLAPRTGRIEAF

j_call: TRBJ2-2
v_call: TRBV19
cdr3_aa: ASSSSVNTGELF

j_call: TRBJ1-2
v_call: TRBV5-6
cdr3_aa: ASSPPSETSHGYT

j_call: TRBJ1-1
v_call: TRBV6-5
cdr3_aa: ASSSEGTGEAEAF

j_call: TRBJ2-1
v_call: TRBV4-3
cdr3_aa: ASSQDRFSTNEQF

j_call: TRBJ2-5
v_call: TRBV7-3
cdr3_aa: ASSLTGTSAETQY

j_call: TRBJ2-2
v_call: TRBV7-2
cdr3_aa: ASSPVPGNTGELF

j_call: TRBJ2-2
v_call: TRBV7-9
cdr3_aa: ASSLTEAGELF

j_call: TRBJ1-5
v_call: TRBV7-4
cdr3_aa: ASSLFRKGEGNQPQH

j_call: TRBJ1-6
v_call: TRBV10-1
cdr3_aa: ASSLWTGSSYNSPLH

j_call: TRBJ2-7
v_call: TRBV7-8
cdr3_aa: ASSSLVGGNYEQY

j_call: TRBJ2-2
v_call: TRBV5-4
cdr3_aa: ASSPGTSAGELF

j_call: TRBJ2-3
v_call: TRBV14
cdr3_aa: ASSPTGGVSTDTQY

j_call: TRBJ2-3
v_call: TRBV5-6
cdr3_aa: ASSLVILGLADTQY

j_call: TRBJ1-1
v_call: TRBV7-9
cdr3_aa: ASSFTGRNTEAF

j_call: TRBJ2-7
v_call: TRBV10-3
cdr3_aa: AIANTGGYEQY

j_call: TRBJ2-3
v_call: TRBV20-1
cdr3_aa: SASRGASTDTQY

j_call: TRBJ2-1
v_call: TRBV7-3
cdr3_aa: ASSLSGAYNEQF

j_call: TRBJ2-1
v_call: TRBV10-3
cdr3_aa: AIRETSGGTLEQF

j_call: TRBJ2-5
v_call: TRBV4-1
cdr3_aa: ASSQDPSGGPARAQY

j_call: TRBJ2-5
v_call: TRBV27
cdr3_aa: ASSFGKQETQY

j_call: TRBJ2-7
v_call: TRBV28
cdr3_aa: ASSLESGMPYEQY

j_call: TRBJ1-5
v_call: TRBV18
cdr3_aa: ASSTGGGNQPQH

j_call: TRBJ1-1
v_call: TRBV4-1
cdr3_aa: ASSQGLGQMNTEAF

j_call: TRBJ2-7
v_call: TRBV27
cdr3_aa: ASSFYGDRYEQY

j_call: TRBJ2-2
v_call: TRBV5-1
cdr3_aa: ASSLPQGSGELF

j_call: TRBJ2-1
v_call: TRBV7-2
cdr3_aa: ASVTSGAYNEQF

j_call: TRBJ1-4
v_call: TRBV27
cdr3_aa: ASSLVPRGEKLF